The rows below give T cell receptor beta chains drawn from one sample of a study of neurological immune-mediated disorders. From the 5' RACE reads, TCRdb called clonotypes with MiXCR, one entry per CDR3 protein. The sample contains just over 30,000 distinct CDR3 sequences, under 6% of which appear only once. Sequenced input: CD4+ T cells from blood. Every receptor here comes from a woman aged 50 to 60 in good health. Both conserved end residues are part of each CDR3. The order of the fields is clone size, V gene, D gene, J gene, CDR3 protein, CDR3 DNA. A D gene is named only where the DNA matches it firmly. Clone size, where shown, is once, few, many, or a class for clones that have expanded.

abundance: many; v_gene: TRBV3-1; d_gene: .; j_gene: TRBJ2-1; CDR3aa: CASSQEWIDSYNEQFF; CDR3nt: TGTGCCAGCAGCCAAGAGTGGATAGACTCCTACAATGAGCAGTTCTTC
abundance: .; v_gene: TRBV20-1; d_gene: .; j_gene: TRBJ2-7; CDR3aa: CSAARRGQEQYF; CDR3nt: TGCAGTGCTGCCCGTCGGGGTCAAGAGCAGTACTTC
abundance: many; v_gene: TRBV5-1; d_gene: .; j_gene: TRBJ1-3; CDR3aa: CASSLDPGLSGNTIYF; CDR3nt: TGCGCCAGCAGCTTGGACCCCGGACTCTCTGGAAACACCATATATTTT
abundance: few; v_gene: TRBV7-9; d_gene: .; j_gene: TRBJ1-1; CDR3aa: CASSLALGGTEAFF; CDR3nt: TGTGCCAGCAGCCTAGCTCTGGGCGGCACTGAAGCTTTCTTT
abundance: many; v_gene: TRBV5-1; d_gene: TRBD2; j_gene: TRBJ2-3; CDR3aa: CASQRGGSTDTQYF; CDR3nt: TGCGCCAGCCAGCGGGGGGGAAGCACAGATACGCAGTATTTT
abundance: many; v_gene: TRBV14; d_gene: TRBD1; j_gene: TRBJ2-7; CDR3aa: CASSQRAGTGPREQYF; CDR3nt: TGTGCCAGCAGCCAGAGGGCCGGGACAGGCCCCCGGGAGCAGTACTTC
abundance: many; v_gene: TRBV6-2/TRBV6-3; d_gene: .; j_gene: TRBJ1-5; CDR3aa: CASSYTRSEVGNQPQHF; CDR3nt: TGTGCCAGCAGTTACACGAGATCCGAGGTGGGCAATCAGCCCCAGCATTTT
abundance: many; v_gene: TRBV29-1; d_gene: .; j_gene: TRBJ1-2; CDR3aa: CSVEAVGGPYGYTF; CDR3nt: TGCAGCGTTGAAGCCGTGGGGGGGCCCTATGGCTACACCTTC
abundance: many; v_gene: TRBV19; d_gene: .; j_gene: TRBJ1-1; CDR3aa: CASSWTDTEAFF; CDR3nt: TGTGCCAGTAGTTGGACAGACACTGAAGCTTTCTTT
abundance: many; v_gene: TRBV3-1; d_gene: .; j_gene: TRBJ2-7; CDR3aa: CASSQGTYEQYF; CDR3nt: TGTGCCAGCAGCCAAGGGACTTACGAGCAGTACTTC
abundance: many; v_gene: TRBV5-5; d_gene: TRBD1; j_gene: TRBJ2-3; CDR3aa: CASSSGTAPDTQYF; CDR3nt: TGTGCCAGCAGCTCCGGGACAGCCCCAGATACGCAGTATTTT
abundance: many; v_gene: TRBV6-6; d_gene: .; j_gene: TRBJ2-2; CDR3aa: CASSYNENTGELFF; CDR3nt: TGTGCCAGCAGTTACAACGAGAACACCGGGGAGCTGTTTTTT
abundance: .; v_gene: TRBV11-2; d_gene: TRBD2; j_gene: TRBJ2-2; CDR3aa: CASSFSAGGGTGELFF; CDR3nt: TGTGCCAGCAGCTTTAGTGCGGGGGGAGGTACCGGGGAGCTGTTTTTT
abundance: many; v_gene: TRBV5-1; d_gene: TRBD1; j_gene: TRBJ2-6; CDR3aa: CASSLTEQGAGANVLTF; CDR3nt: TGCGCCAGCAGCCTGACGGAACAGGGGGCCGGGGCCAACGTCCTGACTTTC